Presented here are 24 T cell receptor beta chains from one specimen sequenced in a study of blood T cells in healthy people across ages. Primed by a sample-barcoded 5' primer and a J-beta primer mix, a second PCR proceeded for about 7 to 11 cycles. TCRdb re-derived calls from the 5' RACE reads in MiXCR, one entry per CDR3 protein. In the table there are about 630,000 distinct CDR3 sequences, under 25% of which are singletons. Input material: blood. Source of these receptors: a man between 65 and 79 years old in good health.

This chain joins TRBV10-3 and TRBJ2-7; no firm D call. The V end was cut by 5 bases, the J end by 0 bases, with 14 bases between. Germline V gene data show CDR1 as ENHRY and CDR2 as SYGVKD. This CDR3 region has 15 residues. This CDR3 reads CAISTTSRSSYEQYF. The CDR3 bases are TGTGCCATCAGTACCACTTCCCGGAGCTCCTACGAGCAGTACTTC.

V and J are TRBV25-1 and TRBJ2-5, with 9 bases aligning to TRBD1. Matching the DNA end better, TRBJ2-7 makes the J call doubtful. The CDR3 sequence is 16 residues long. Germline lookup yields CDR1 MGHDK and CDR2 SYGVNS. The CDR3 sequence is CASSPPPGQGPYEQYF. As DNA, the CDR3 is TGTGCCAGCTCTCCTCCCCCGGGACAGGGTCCCTACGAGCAGTACTTC.

The chain has TRBV7-2 and TRBJ2-7; D gene ambiguous. The germline V gene has CDR1 SGHTA and CDR2 FQGNSA. This CDR3 spans 15 amino acids. V was pared by 5 bases and J by 3 bases, with 17 bases between. CDR3 DNA: TGTGCCAGCAGCCTTGCTGGTGGTAAAGTCTACGAGCAGTACTTC. It codes for CASSLAGGKVYEQYF.

This sequence joins TRBV10-3 and TRBJ2-5; D remains ambiguous. Per germline, CDR1 ENHRY and CDR2 SYGVKD. The length of the CDR3 is 14 residues. The germline V and J ends were trimmed by 4 bases and 3 bases, with 12 bases remaining between them. The CDR3 here is CAISASSAEETQYF. CDR3 DNA sequence: TGTGCCATCAGTGCTTCCAGCGCGGAAGAGACCCAGTACTTC.

This clonotype was seen at least ten times. This chain uses TRBV2 with TRBJ2-1; D not resolved. The CDR3 has 15 residues. Trimming removed 8 bases at V and 3 bases at J, with 17 bases between. CDR1 SNHLY and CDR2 FYNNEI come from the germline V gene. Here the CDR3 reads CASSPTPGRYNEQFF. In nucleotides, the CDR3 is TGTGCCAGCTCCCCGACACCGGGTCGCTACAATGAGCAGTTCTTC.

CDR3 in DNA: TGTGCCAGTAGTGGGGACAGGGGGGATCAGCCCCAGCATTTT. This gives the protein CASSGDRGDQPQHF. V is TRBV19 and J is TRBJ1-5; 11 bases fit TRBD1. The CDR3 loop spans 14 amino acids. The trim removed 5 bases at V and 5 bases at J, leaving 2 bases unmatched. Germline lookup yields CDR1 LNHDA and CDR2 SQIVND (reference sequence).

This chain joins TRBV6-5 and TRBJ1-2, with 8 positions matching TRBD1. This CDR3 is 13 amino acids long. After removal of 4 bases from V and 6 bases from J, the junction contained 4 bases not matched to a gene. In germline, CDR1 is MNHEY, CDR2 SVGAGI. The CDR3 spells CASSSGQGDGYTF. As DNA, the CDR3 is TGTGCCAGCAGTTCCGGACAGGGTGATGGCTACACCTTC.

This clonotype has a handful of counts. This sequence joins TRBV10-2 and TRBJ2-3, with 9 bases that match TRBD2. The V gene's germline CDR1 is WSHSY and CDR2 SAAADI. J lost 3 bases, V lost 4 bases, and 11 bases had no gene match. This CDR3 spans 17 amino acids. CDR3 DNA: TGCGCCAGCAGTGGGCCTAGCGGGATAGATAGGACAGATACGCAGTATTTT. This gives the protein CASSGPSGIDRTDTQYF.

This chain joins TRBV18 and TRBJ2-3, with 8 bases fitting TRBD2. Looked up from germline, CDR1 is KGHSH and CDR2 is LQKENI. J gave up 4 bases and V 2 bases, and 8 bases lay outside the gene matches. This CDR3 region has 16 residues. In DNA, the CDR3 is TGTGCCAGCTCACCAGGGATAGCGGGACTCCCAGATACGCAGTATTTT. Translation: CASSPGIAGLPDTQYF.

In its sample, this clonotype was seen many times. The V gene is TRBV18, the J gene TRBJ1-1, with no clear D. The germline V and J ends were trimmed by 2 bases and 0 bases, with 4 bases remaining between them. Germline lookup yields CDR1 KGHSH and CDR2 LQKENI. CDR3 length: 13 amino acids. CDR3 bases: TGTGCCAGCTCACCAGGGTTGAACACTGAAGCTTTCTTT. Amino acid sequence: CASSPGLNTEAFF.

The V call is TRBV11-2, the J call TRBJ2-7; TRBD2 might be the D (5 bases). The CDR3 runs to 14 residues. CDR1 and CDR2 from the germline V gene are SGHAT and FQNNGV. Between the trimmed V and J ends, which lost 3 bases and 3 bases, there was a span of 12 bases. CDR3 sequence (DNA): TGTGCCAGCAGCTTGAGGGCTAGCTTCTACGAGCAGTACTTC. Protein sequence: CASSLRASFYEQYF. The variable domain in full, with the rest retrieved from reference TRBV11-2 and TRBJ2-7, is EAGVAQSPRYKIIEKRQSVAFWCNPISGHATLYWYQQILGQGPKLLIQFQNNGVVDDSQLPKDRFSAERLKGVDSTLKIQPAKLEDSAVYLCASSLRASFYEQYFGPGTRLTVT.

This rearrangement joins TRBV11-2 to TRBJ2-5; 9 nucleotides line up with TRBD2. CDR3 length: 12 residues. The trim removed 10 bases at V and 4 bases at J, leaving 4 bases unmatched. Per the germline V gene, CDR1 is SGHAT and CDR2 is FQNNGV. CDR3 bases: TGTGCCACCACACTAGCGGGAGAGACCCAGTACTTC. It translates to CATTLAGETQYF.

This clonotype was counted only a few times. This chain joins TRBV9 and TRBJ2-7; perhaps TRBD1 as D (5 bases). Deletions cut 0 bases from V and 4 bases from J, with 11 bases between. Germline CDR1 and CDR2: SGDLS and YYNGEE. The CDR3 contains 14 residues. The CDR3 region has the DNA TGTGCCAGCAGCGTAGATCTCAAGGGGTACGAGCAGTACTTC. The encoded protein is CASSVDLKGYEQYF.

The table lists this clonotype with many counts. V is TRBV6-2 or TRBV6-3 and J is TRBJ1-1, with D uncertain. Trimming pared 2 bases from V and 2 bases from J, leaving 12 bases between. Germline assignment: CDR1 MNHEY and CDR2 SVGEGT. This CDR3 comprises 15 residues. In nucleotides, the CDR3 is TGTGCCAGCAGTTACCCTGAGGGCGGTAACACTGAAGCTTTCTTT. Its protein product is CASSYPEGGNTEAFF.

The chain employs TRBV14 and TRBJ1-1; D gene unclear. CDR1 and CDR2 (germline): SGHDN, FVKESK. The CDR3 is 14 residues long. Between the trimmed V and J ends, which lost 3 bases and 2 bases, there was a span of 10 bases. The chain's CDR3 is CASSHPGPNTEAFF. The CDR3 DNA sequence: TGTGCCAGCAGCCACCCGGGCCCAAACACTGAAGCTTTCTTT.

This clonotype was found a few times. The chain has TRBV12-3 or TRBV12-4 and TRBJ2-7; D is unresolved. V was clipped by 5 bases and J by 1 base, with 6 bases between them. The CDR3 sequence is 12 residues long. This CDR3 is CASSGMSYEQYF. CDR3 DNA: TGTGCCAGCAGTGGGATGTCCTACGAGCAGTACTTC.

This chain uses TRBV10-3 with TRBJ2-3, with D possibly TRBD2 on 5 matching bases. In germline, CDR1 is ENHRY, CDR2 SYGVKD. The CDR3 runs to 14 residues. V lost 6 bases and J 4 bases, leaving 14 bases between the germline ends. The CDR3 sequence: CAIRDSLGADTQYF. CDR3 nucleotide sequence: TGTGCCATCAGGGACTCCCTCGGCGCAGATACGCAGTATTTT.

This clonotype was counted between two and nine times. This chain connects TRBV28 to TRBJ1-1, with D hard to call. Trimming shortened V by 4 bases and J by 3 bases, and 15 bases separated the two germline ends. The CDR3 contains 15 residues. The germline CDR1 and CDR2 sequences are MDHEN and SYDVKM. The CDR3 region is CASSYGWGEDTEAFF. CDR3 coding DNA: TGTGCCAGCAGTTATGGGTGGGGTGAGGACACTGAAGCTTTCTTT.

This chain links TRBV6-1 with TRBJ2-4; 9 bases line up with TRBD1. J gave up 6 bases and V 3 bases, and 0 bases lay outside the gene matches. Per the germline V gene, CDR1 is MNHNS and CDR2 is SASEGT. The CDR3 is 13 amino acids. In nucleotides, the CDR3 is TGTGCCAGCAGTGAGGGACAGGGAAACATTCAGTACTTC. This translates into CASSEGQGNIQYF.

The table lists this clonotype with many counts. The chain couples TRBV7-3 to TRBJ2-2; D possibly corresponds to TRBD2 (5 bases). Trimming removed 5 bases from V and 5 bases from J, with 12 bases in between. Germline V CDR1 and CDR2: SGHTA, FQGTGA. The length of the CDR3 is 14 residues. The CDR3 region is CASSPTRITGELFF. The CDR3 DNA reads TGTGCCAGCAGCCCCACTAGAATTACCGGGGAGCTGTTTTTT.

This clonotype was recorded a few times. V is TRBV3-1 and J is TRBJ1-2, with D unresolved. Germline V gene lookup returns CDR1 LGHDT and CDR2 YNNKEL (reference sequence). This CDR3 is built from 13 residues. V was shortened by 1 base and J by 8 bases, with 11 bases between the two germline ends. CDR3 sequence (DNA): TGTGCCAGCAGCCAAGGTCGGGTTTACGGCTACACCTTC. It yields the protein CASSQGRVYGYTF.

The chain is built from TRBV6-5 and TRBJ2-7; 10 nucleotides agree with TRBD2. The CDR3 totals 14 residues. With 5 bases clipped from V and 9 bases from J, the junction kept 10 bases outside the gene matches. Germline lookup yields CDR1 MNHEY and CDR2 SVGAGI. CDR3 sequence (DNA): TGTGCCAGCAGTCAGCCAGGACTAGCGGCCCTGCAGTACTTC. Amino acids: CASSQPGLAALQYF.

The J gene is TRBJ2-7, the V gene TRBV27; TRBD2 aligns across 8 bases. The V gene end was trimmed by 4 bases and the J gene end by 3 bases; junction bases not matched to a gene: 11. The CDR3 is made up of 16 amino acids. Germline loops: CDR1 MNHEY, CDR2 SMNVEV (reference sequence). The CDR3 DNA sequence: TGTGCCAGCAGTTCCCCTAATCTAGCGGGTAACTACGAGCAGTACTTC. Residues: CASSSPNLAGNYEQYF.

The rearrangement uses TRBV5-1 and TRBJ1-1; TRBD1 might be the D (6 bases). V dropped 4 bases and J dropped 2 bases, with 12 bases sitting between them. This CDR3 contains 14 residues. The germline CDR1 and CDR2 sequences are SGHRS and YFSETQ. In DNA form, the CDR3 reads TGCGCCAGCAGCGTTTTACAGGGCAACACTGAAGCTTTCTTT. Protein: CASSVLQGNTEAFF.